Following are 9 T cell receptor beta chains from one sample sequenced in a study of blood T cell repertoires in COVID-19. The table came from immunoSEQ multiplex PCR; TCRdb's copy has only in-frame clones and leaves some out. Of fewer than 500,000 clones in the sample, over 85% were seen once. Specimen: peripheral blood. Source of these receptors: a man aged 18-30 years with COVID-19, enrolled during active disease.

The CDR3 loop reads CASSDRTGGAQPQHF. CDR3 nucleotide sequence: TGTGCCAGCAGTGACAGGACAGGAGGGGCACAGCCCCAGCATTTT. The rearrangement links TRBV2 to TRBJ1-5; 7 nucleotides match TRBD1. Germline values: CDR1 SNHLY, CDR2 FYNNEI. CDR3 length: 15 amino acids. Trimming took 3 bases from V and 7 from J; bases not matched to a gene: 9.

This chain connects TRBV5-1 to TRBJ1-1; D unclear. The CDR3 has 15 residues. CDR1 and CDR2 from the germline V gene are SGHRS and YFSETQ. Trimming pared 2 bases from V and 4 bases from J, leaving 15 bases between. CDR3 protein: CASSFLSPAGTEAFF. CDR3 sequence (DNA): TGCGCCAGCAGCTTCCTTAGTCCGGCGGGCACTGAAGCTTTCTTT.

The chain uses TRBV6-6 and TRBJ1-2; the match to TRBD1 covers 7 bases. The CDR3 consists of 14 residues. From germline, CDR1 is MNHNY and CDR2 SVGAGI (reference sequence). V lost 6 bases and J lost 0; bases outside the gene matches: 4. CDR3 DNA sequence: TGTGCCAGCAGACAGGACAGGCCTAACTATGGCTACACCTTC. Encoded protein: CASRQDRPNYGYTF.

The chain combines TRBV18 with TRBJ2-7; 7 positions agree with TRBD1. Germline V gene lookup returns CDR1 KGHSH and CDR2 LQKENI. Trimming removed 0 bases from V and 5 bases from J; junction bases left unmatched: 1. The CDR3 runs to 13 residues. The CDR3 spells CASSPPGQHEQYF. The CDR3 bases are TGTGCCAGCTCACCACCGGGACAGCACGAGCAGTACTTC.

The rearrangement links TRBV20-1 to TRBJ2-3; 9 positions agree with TRBD2. Germline lookup yields CDR1 DFQATT and CDR2 SNEGSKA (reference sequence). V shed 3 bases and J 5 bases; nucleotides not matched to a gene: 6. The CDR3 contains 14 residues. For the CDR3, the DNA is TGCAGTGCTAGTATGCGGGAGGGCCAAGATACGCAGTATTTT. It codes for CSASMREGQDTQYF.

J is TRBJ1-1 and V is TRBV5-4, with no clear D. V was shortened by 1 base and J by 4 bases, with 14 bases between the two germline ends. The V gene's germline CDR1 is SGHNT and CDR2 YYREEE (reference sequence). This CDR3 has 15 amino acids. As DNA, the CDR3 is TGTGCCAGCAGCTTGTTTGGGAGAACAACCACTGAAGCTTTCTTT. Translated: CASSLFGRTTTEAFF.

The sample holds one count of this clone. The chain links TRBV7-2 to TRBJ2-3, with 7 bases fitting TRBD1. Germline V gene data show CDR1 as SGHTA and CDR2 as FQGNSA. The CDR3 runs to 18 residues. The V segment lost 6 bases and the J segment 2 bases; nucleotides outside the gene matches: 17. CDR3 sequence reads: CASSRQGVGLGYTDTQYF. The CDR3 DNA is TGTGCCAGCAGTCGACAGGGAGTGGGTCTAGGATACACAGATACGCAGTATTTT.

This clone came up a few times. The gene calls are TRBV29-1 and TRBJ1-4; 9 positions match TRBD1. This CDR3 contains 15 residues. V dropped 5 bases and J dropped 7; count of bases not matched to a gene: 11. Germline V gene data show CDR1 as SQVTM and CDR2 as ANQGSEA. In DNA form, the CDR3 reads TGCAGCGTTAGGGGAACAGGGGGCGATGGTGAAAAACTGTTTTTT. As protein: CSVRGTGGDGEKLFF.

The chain carries TRBV7-6 and TRBJ2-1; TRBD2 matches at 11 bases. Trimming removed 4 bases from V and 5 bases from J; junction bases left unmatched: 7. This CDR3 is built from 16 residues. Germline V gene data show CDR1 as SGHVS and CDR2 as FNYEAQ. In DNA form, the CDR3 reads TGTGCCAGCAGCTCGCCGACTAGCGGGAACAACAATGAGCAGTTCTTC. Encoded protein: CASSSPTSGNNNEQFF.